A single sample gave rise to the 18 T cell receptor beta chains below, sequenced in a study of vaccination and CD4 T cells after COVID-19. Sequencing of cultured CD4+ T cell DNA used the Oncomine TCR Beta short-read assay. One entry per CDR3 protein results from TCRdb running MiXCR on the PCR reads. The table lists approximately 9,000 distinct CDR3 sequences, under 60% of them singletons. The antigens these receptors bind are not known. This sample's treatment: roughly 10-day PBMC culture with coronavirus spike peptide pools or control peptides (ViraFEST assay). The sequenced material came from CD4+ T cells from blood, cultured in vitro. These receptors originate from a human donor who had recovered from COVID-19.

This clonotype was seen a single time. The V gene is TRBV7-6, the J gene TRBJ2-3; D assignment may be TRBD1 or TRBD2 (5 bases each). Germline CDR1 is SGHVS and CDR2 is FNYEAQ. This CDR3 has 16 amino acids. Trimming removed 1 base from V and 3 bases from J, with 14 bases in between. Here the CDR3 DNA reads TGTGCCAGCAGCTTAGGGGGCGTCGGGGAAACAGATACGCAGTATTTT. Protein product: CASSLGGVGETDTQYF.

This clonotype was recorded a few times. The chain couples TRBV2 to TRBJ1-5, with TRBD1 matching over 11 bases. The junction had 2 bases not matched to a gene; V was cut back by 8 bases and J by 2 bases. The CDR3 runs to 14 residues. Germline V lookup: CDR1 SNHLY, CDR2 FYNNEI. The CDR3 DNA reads TGTGCCAGCGGACAGGGGGCCCGCAATCAGCCCCAGCATTTT. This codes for CASGQGARNQPQHF.

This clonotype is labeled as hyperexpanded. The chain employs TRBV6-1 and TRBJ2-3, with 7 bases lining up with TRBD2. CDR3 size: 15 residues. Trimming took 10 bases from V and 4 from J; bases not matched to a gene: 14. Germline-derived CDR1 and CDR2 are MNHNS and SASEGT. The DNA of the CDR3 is TGTGCCATCAGAGGAGGGAGGGCCGAGGCAGATACGCAGTATTTT. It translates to CAIRGGRAEADTQYF.

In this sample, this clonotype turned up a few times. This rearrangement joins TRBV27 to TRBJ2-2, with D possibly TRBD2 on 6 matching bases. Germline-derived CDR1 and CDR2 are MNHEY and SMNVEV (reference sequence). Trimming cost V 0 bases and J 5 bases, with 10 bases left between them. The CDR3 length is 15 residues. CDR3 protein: CASSLSPGLTGELFF. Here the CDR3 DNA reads TGTGCCAGCAGTTTATCGCCCGGACTAACCGGGGAGCTGTTTTTT.

In nucleotides, the CDR3 is TGTGCCAGCAGCCCCCACGGGGGGCAAGGTCGATTGAACACCGGGGAGCTGTTTTTT. Translation gives CASSPHGGQGRLNTGELFF. V gene TRBV7-3 combines with J gene TRBJ2-2; D perhaps matches TRBD2 (7 bases). The CDR3 runs 19 residues. V lost 5 bases, J lost 1 base, and 23 bases lay in between. CDR1 and CDR2 from the germline V gene are SGHTA and FQGTGA.

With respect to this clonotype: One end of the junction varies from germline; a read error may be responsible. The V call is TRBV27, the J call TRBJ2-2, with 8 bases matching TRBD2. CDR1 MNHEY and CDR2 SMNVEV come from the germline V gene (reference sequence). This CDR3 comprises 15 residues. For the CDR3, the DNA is TGTGCCAGCAGTTTATGGCGGGGGGCCACCGGGAAGCTGTTTTTT. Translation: CASSLWRGATGKLFF.

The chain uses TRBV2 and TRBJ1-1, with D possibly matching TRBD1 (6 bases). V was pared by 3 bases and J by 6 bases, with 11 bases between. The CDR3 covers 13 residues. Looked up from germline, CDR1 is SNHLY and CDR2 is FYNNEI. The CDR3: CASSDRGISEAFF. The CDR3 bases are TGTGCCAGCAGTGATAGGGGGATCTCTGAAGCTTTCTTT. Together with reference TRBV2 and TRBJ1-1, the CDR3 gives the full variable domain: EPEVTQTPSHQVTQMGQEVILRCVPISNHLYFYWYRQILGQKVEFLVSFYNNEISEKSEIFDDQFSVERPDGSNFTLKIRSTKLEDSAMYFCASSDRGISEAFFGQGTRLTVV.

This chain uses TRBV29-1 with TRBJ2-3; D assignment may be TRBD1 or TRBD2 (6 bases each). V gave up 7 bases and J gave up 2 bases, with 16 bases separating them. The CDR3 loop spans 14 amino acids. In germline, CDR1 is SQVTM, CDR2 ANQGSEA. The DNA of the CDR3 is TGCAGCGCGACTTGGGGGGCGCACACAGATACGCAGTATTTT. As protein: CSATWGAHTDTQYF.

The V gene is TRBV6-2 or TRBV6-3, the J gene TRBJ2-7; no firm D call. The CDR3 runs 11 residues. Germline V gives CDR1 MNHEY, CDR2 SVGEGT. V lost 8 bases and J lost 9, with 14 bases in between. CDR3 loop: CASGSFPRQYF. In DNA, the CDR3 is TGTGCCAGCGGGTCCTTCCCCCGGCAGTACTTC.

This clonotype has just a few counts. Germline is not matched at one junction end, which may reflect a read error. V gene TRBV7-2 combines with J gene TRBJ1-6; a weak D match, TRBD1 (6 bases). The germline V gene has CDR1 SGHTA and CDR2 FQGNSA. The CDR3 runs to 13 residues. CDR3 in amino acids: CASSLDVRQGQRF. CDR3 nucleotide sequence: TGTGCCAGCAGCTTAGATGTTCGCCAGGGGCAGCGCTTT.

CDR3 residues: CASSYTPGGGAGELFF. DNA for the CDR3: TGTGCCAGCAGTTACACACCGGGAGGCGGGGCCGGGGAGCTGTTTTTT. This sequence joins TRBV6-5 and TRBJ2-2; TRBD2 agrees at 7 bases. The J segment lost 6 bases and the V segment lost 2 bases, leaving 9 bases of the junction unmatched. Germline loops: CDR1 MNHEY, CDR2 SVGAGI. The CDR3 has 16 residues.

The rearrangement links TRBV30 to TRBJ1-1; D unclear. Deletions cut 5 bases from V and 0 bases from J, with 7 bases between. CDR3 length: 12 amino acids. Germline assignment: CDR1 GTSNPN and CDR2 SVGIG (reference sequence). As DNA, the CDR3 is TGTGCCTGGGGTCACATGAACACTGAAGCTTTCTTT. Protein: CAWGHMNTEAFF.

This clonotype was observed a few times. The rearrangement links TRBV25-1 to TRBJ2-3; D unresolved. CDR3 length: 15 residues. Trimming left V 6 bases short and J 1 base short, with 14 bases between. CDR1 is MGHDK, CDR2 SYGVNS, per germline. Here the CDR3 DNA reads TGTGCCAGCAGCCAACTGCTCCGGGGCACAGATACGCAGTATTTT. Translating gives CASSQLLRGTDTQYF.

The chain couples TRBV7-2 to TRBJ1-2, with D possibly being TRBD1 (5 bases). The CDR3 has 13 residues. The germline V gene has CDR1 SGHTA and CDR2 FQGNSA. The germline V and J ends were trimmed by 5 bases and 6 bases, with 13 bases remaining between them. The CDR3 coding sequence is TGTGCCAGCAGCCCACCCATGGGGCATGGCTACACCTTC. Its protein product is CASSPPMGHGYTF.

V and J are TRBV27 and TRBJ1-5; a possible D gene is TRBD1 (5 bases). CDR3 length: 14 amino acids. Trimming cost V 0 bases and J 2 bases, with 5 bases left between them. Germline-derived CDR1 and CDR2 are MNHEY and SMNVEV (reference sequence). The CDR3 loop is CASSLSGGNQPQHF. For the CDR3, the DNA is TGTGCCAGCAGTTTATCGGGGGGCAATCAGCCCCAGCATTTT.

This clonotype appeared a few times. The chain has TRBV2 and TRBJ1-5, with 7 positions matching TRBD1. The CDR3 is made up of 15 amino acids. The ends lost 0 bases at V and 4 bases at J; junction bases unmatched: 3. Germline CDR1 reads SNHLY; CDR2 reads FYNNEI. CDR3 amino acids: CASSEAPTGNQPQHF. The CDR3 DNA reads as TGTGCCAGCAGTGAAGCGCCGACAGGGAATCAGCCCCAGCATTTT. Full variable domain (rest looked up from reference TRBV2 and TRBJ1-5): EPEVTQTPSHQVTQMGQEVILRCVPISNHLYFYWYRQILGQKVEFLVSFYNNEISEKSEIFDDQFSVERPDGSNFTLKIRSTKLEDSAMYFCASSEAPTGNQPQHFGDGTRLSIL.

The CDR3 DNA sequence: TGTGCCAGCACCTTGCCCCAGGGGACTGAAGCTTTCTTT. Translation: CASTLPQGTEAFF. The chain is built from TRBV6-1 and TRBJ1-1; perhaps TRBD1 as D (6 bases). V lost 7 bases and J lost 5, with 14 bases in between. This CDR3 contains 13 residues. Looked up from germline, CDR1 is MNHNS and CDR2 is SASEGT.

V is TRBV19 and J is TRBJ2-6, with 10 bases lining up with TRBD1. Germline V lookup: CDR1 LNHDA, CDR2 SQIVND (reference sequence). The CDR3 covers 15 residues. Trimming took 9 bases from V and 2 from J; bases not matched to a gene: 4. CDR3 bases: TGTGCCAGCTGGGACAGGGGTACTGGGGCCAACGTCCTGACTTTC. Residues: CASWDRGTGANVLTF.